Included here is one T cell receptor beta chain sequence, with context. Antigen unknown. This sample was included in a study of shared clonotypes between healthy human individuals. Broader study findings: Large sequencing depth failed to make sorted-subset sequencing complete, rarefaction showed. As a rule, naive subsets had a larger estimated richness than memory subsets. Shared clonotypes across all four donors exceeded non-shared ones in generation probability.

The method was immunoSEQ multiplex PCR; TCRdb's version includes in-frame clones alone and lacks a portion of them. The data show more than 1.2 million clones, approximately 98.5% seen once. Germline V CDR1 and CDR2: ENHRY, SYGVKD. The CDR3 extends over 14 amino acids. After removal of 6 bases from V and 4 bases from J, the junction contained 5 bases not matched to a gene. This rearrangement joins TRBV10-3 to TRBJ2-3, with 9 positions matching TRBD2. The TCR originated in a man aged 25-45 years in good health. The material sequenced was naive CD4+ T cells sorted from blood. Subset noted: CD45RA+ positively selected. The CDR3 spells CAIRPSGMADTQYF. DNA of the CDR3: TGTGCCATCAGGCCTAGCGGGATGGCAGATACGCAGTATTTT.